Presented here are 20 T cell receptor beta chains from one specimen sequenced in a study of shared clonotypes between healthy human individuals. As defined, naive CD8 cells were CD45RO-negative and positively selected for CCR7, with terminally differentiated effector memory CD45RA+ cells excluded. Profiling relied on immunoSEQ multiplex PCR, and the TCRdb table lists in-frame clones only, not all of them. The sample carries about 820,000 clones, roughly 92% recorded once. The source material was naive CD8+ T cells sorted from blood. The receptors shown here come from a man aged 25-40 years in good health.

The chain employs TRBV28 and TRBJ2-7; D remains unclear. The length of the CDR3 is 18 residues. Deletions cut 5 bases from V and 0 bases from J, with 23 bases between. Germline V lookup: CDR1 MDHEN, CDR2 SYDVKM. The CDR3 DNA is TGTGCCAGCAGTCGTTACTTTATGACGGGCCGAGACTCCTACGAGCAGTACTTC. It yields the protein CASSRYFMTGRDSYEQYF.

V gene TRBV7-9 combines with J gene TRBJ2-3, with 10 bases lining up with TRBD2. The CDR3 is made up of 17 amino acids. The ends lost 5 bases at V and 4 bases at J; junction bases unmatched: 12. In germline, CDR1 is SEHNR, CDR2 FQNEAQ (reference sequence). The CDR3 DNA sequence: TGTGCCAGCAGCCCTATCGTTCGAGCGGGAGGGGCAGATACGCAGTATTTT. Translating gives CASSPIVRAGGADTQYF.

The genes are TRBV9 and TRBJ2-3, with 9 positions matching TRBD2. Germline V CDR1 and CDR2: SGDLS, YYNGEE. The CDR3 has 15 amino acids. V shed 4 bases and J 4 bases; nucleotides not matched to a gene: 7. CDR3 in amino acids: CASSPSGTRPDTQYF. The DNA for the CDR3 is TGTGCCAGCAGCCCTAGCGGGACCCGGCCAGATACGCAGTATTTT.

This rearrangement joins TRBV5-6 to TRBJ1-2; D unclear. The CDR3 contains 14 residues. V lost 1 base and J 4 bases, leaving 11 bases between the germline ends. Germline lookup yields CDR1 SGHDT and CDR2 YYEEEE. The CDR3 coding sequence is TGTGCCAGCAGCTTGAGCCACAACCTCTATGGCTACACCTTC. Translated, it gives CASSLSHNLYGYTF.

This clone has a handful of counts. J is TRBJ2-1 and V is TRBV6-5; 8 nucleotides align to TRBD2. CDR3 length: 12 residues. V was pared by 10 bases and J by 6 bases, with 5 bases of the junction left unmatched. The germline V gene has CDR1 MNHEY and CDR2 SVGAGI. This chain's CDR3 is CATGLGSNEQFF. CDR3 coding DNA: TGTGCCACGGGACTAGGCAGCAATGAGCAGTTCTTC.

This sequence joins TRBV27 and TRBJ2-7; D may be TRBD1 or TRBD2 (5 bases each). The CDR3 covers 16 residues. V was shortened by 6 bases and J by 2 bases, with 20 bases between the two germline ends. Germline assignment: CDR1 MNHEY and CDR2 SMNVEV (reference sequence). The CDR3 nucleotides read TGTGCCAGCAGCCCCCTCGGGACCGCTGATGCCTACGAGCAGTACTTC. It codes for CASSPLGTADAYEQYF.

This chain uses TRBV6-6 with TRBJ2-7, with 10 bases aligning to TRBD1. The CDR3 loop spans 15 amino acids. Trimming cost V 6 bases and J 6 bases; bases outside gene matches: 11. Germline V CDR1 and CDR2: MNHNY, SVGAGI (reference sequence). CDR3 loop: CASSRTGGSNSEQYF. In DNA form, the CDR3 reads TGTGCCAGCAGCCGGACAGGGGGGTCAAACAGCGAGCAGTACTTC.

This clone turned up a few times. At the DNA level, this CDR3 is encoded by other sequences in the same sample as well. The chain has TRBV11-2 and TRBJ2-2; D not resolved. With 5 bases removed from V and 3 bases from J, the gap between germline ends came to 4 bases. The CDR3 is 12 residues long. The germline gives CDR1 SGHAT, CDR2 FQNNGV. The CDR3 nucleotides are TGTGCCAGCAGCCCCGACACCGGGGAGCTGTTTTTT. It yields the protein CASSPDTGELFF.

The chain couples TRBV23-1 to TRBJ2-5; D is possibly TRBD1 (5 bases). TRBV23-1 is an open reading frame whose function is uncertain. Trimming removed 5 bases from V and 5 bases from J, with 21 bases in between. This CDR3 is built from 16 residues. The CDR3 here is CASSGKGKGLRETQYF. DNA of the CDR3: TGCGCCAGCAGTGGAAAAGGGAAGGGGCTGAGGGAGACCCAGTACTTC.

The genes are TRBV5-4 and TRBJ2-1; 9 bases are shared with TRBD2. The V and J ends lost 4 bases and 5 bases, in that order; junction bases with no gene match: 10. The CDR3 is 16 amino acids. Germline values: CDR1 SGHNT, CDR2 YYREEE (reference sequence). CDR3 residues: CASSHVGLARDNEQFF. The CDR3 coding sequence is TGTGCCAGCAGCCACGTTGGACTAGCGCGAGACAATGAGCAGTTCTTC.

There are a few counts of this clone. The CDR3 DNA is TGCGCCAGACAGGGGACTCGATATGTTGGCGGGGAGCTGTTTTTT. Its translation is CARQGTRYVGGELFF. V is TRBV10-1 and J is TRBJ2-2, with a tentative D call TRBD1 (7 bases). With 9 bases removed from V and 7 bases from J, the gap between germline ends came to 21 bases. Germline-derived CDR1 and CDR2 are WNHNN and SYGVQD (reference sequence). The CDR3 has 15 residues.

J is TRBJ2-3 and V is TRBV13, with D tentatively TRBD2 (6 bases). Between the trimmed V and J ends, which lost 4 bases and 2 bases, there was a span of 28 bases. The germline V gene has CDR1 PRHDT and CDR2 FYEKMQ (reference sequence). This CDR3 contains 20 residues. For the CDR3, the DNA is TGTGCCAGCAGCTCTGAGTCCGGGAGCGATTTCAGATTAATCACAGATACGCAGTATTTT. Its translation: CASSSESGSDFRLITDTQYF.

The gene calls are TRBV2 and TRBJ1-3; D not resolved. The CDR3 runs to 13 residues. Trimming stripped 6 bases from V and 0 bases from J, with 6 bases between. CDR1 and CDR2 from the germline V gene are SNHLY and FYNNEI. The CDR3 DNA is TGTGCCAGCAGGGGTTCCTCTGGAAACACCATATATTTT. Protein sequence: CASRGSSGNTIYF.

Details on this clone: This same CDR3 is encoded by further DNA sequences in the sample. The rearrangement uses TRBV2 and TRBJ2-3, with 11 nucleotides matching TRBD1. Trimming removed 4 bases from V and 4 bases from J; junction bases left unmatched: 1. From germline, CDR1 is SNHLY and CDR2 FYNNEI. CDR3 size: 14 residues. The CDR3 loop is CASSGTGGADTQYF. DNA of the CDR3: TGTGCCAGCAGTGGGACAGGGGGCGCAGATACGCAGTATTTT.

The V and J genes are TRBV7-6 and TRBJ2-7; D is perhaps TRBD1 or TRBD2 (5 bases each). The CDR3 extends over 14 amino acids. In germline, CDR1 is SGHVS, CDR2 FNYEAQ. V was trimmed by 4 bases and J by 3 bases, leaving 13 bases between them. This CDR3 reads CASSYRGDNYEQYF. The DNA of the CDR3 is TGTGCCAGCAGCTACCGGGGCGATAACTACGAGCAGTACTTC. The whole variable domain, remainder taken from reference TRBV7-6 and TRBJ2-7, is GAGVSQSPRYKVTKRGQDVALRCDPISGHVSLYWYRQALGQGPEFLTYFNYEAQQDKSGLPNDRFSAERPEGSISTLTIQRTEQRDSAMYRCASSYRGDNYEQYFGPGTRLTVT.

The table lists this clone with a few counts. The chain joins TRBV2 to TRBJ2-7; 10 bases are shared with TRBD1. The CDR3 has 15 residues. Germline V CDR1 and CDR2: SNHLY, FYNNEI. J was trimmed by 3 bases and V by 4 bases; bases with no gene match: 6. CDR3 in DNA: TGTGCCAGCAGTGTTGGGACAGGGGATTTCTACGAGCAGTACTTC. Translating it yields CASSVGTGDFYEQYF. Based on the CDR3 plus reference TRBV2 and TRBJ2-7, the full variable domain is EPEVTQTPSHQVTQMGQEVILRCVPISNHLYFYWYRQILGQKVEFLVSFYNNEISEKSEIFDDQFSVERPDGSNFTLKIRSTKLEDSAMYFCASSVGTGDFYEQYFGPGTRLTVT.

On this clone: Other DNA sequences in this specimen translate into the identical CDR3. This chain links TRBV7-9 with TRBJ2-5; 9 nucleotides line up with TRBD2. CDR3 length: 14 amino acids. V lost 5 bases and J lost 5; bases outside the gene matches: 6. The germline gives CDR1 SEHNR, CDR2 FQNEAQ (reference sequence). The CDR3 DNA reads TGTGCCAGCAGCCCGGGACTAGCAGGCGAGACCCAGTACTTC. Protein product: CASSPGLAGETQYF.

This chain links TRBV10-3 with TRBJ2-6, with TRBD1 identical over 10 bases. The CDR3 is 17 amino acids. After removal of 3 bases from V and 0 bases from J, the junction contained 2 bases not matched to a gene. Germline CDR1 is ENHRY and CDR2 is SYGVKD. The CDR3 DNA follows: TGTGCCATCAGTGACCGGGACAGGGGCTCTGGGGCCAACGTCCTGACTTTC. As protein: CAISDRDRGSGANVLTF.

The V call is TRBV27, the J call TRBJ2-7, with 7 bases aligning to TRBD1. The V segment lost 5 bases and the J segment 4 bases; nucleotides outside the gene matches: 11. The CDR3 sequence is 15 residues long. CDR1 and CDR2 (germline): MNHEY, SMNVEV (reference sequence). CDR3 nucleotides: TGTGCCAGCAGTGAACACAGGGGCCAAAGTTACGAGCAGTACTTC. This gives the protein CASSEHRGQSYEQYF.

The rearrangement joins TRBV4-1 to TRBJ2-1; D is possibly TRBD2 (5 bases). Germline V gene sequence: CDR1 MGHRA, CDR2 YSYEKL. V lost 0 bases and J 0 bases, leaving 18 bases between the germline ends. There are 19 residues in the CDR3. The CDR3 loop is CASSQDPEALASSYNEQFF. The DNA of the CDR3 is TGCGCCAGCAGCCAAGATCCTGAGGCGCTAGCAAGCTCCTACAATGAGCAGTTCTTC.